At least ten counts were recorded for the clone carrying this T cell receptor beta chain. Antigen unknown. This specimen comes from a study of T cells in Graves' hyperthyroidism and ophthalmopathy. Across the study: The initial diagnosis was the point when peripheral blood was collected, ahead of any treatment.

The germline V gene encodes CDR1 SNHLY and CDR2 FYNNEI. V was clipped by 6 bases and J by 4 bases, with 15 bases between them. The CDR3 is 14 amino acids. It was RNA transcripts that yielded the amplified TCR beta CDR3 regions. HTBI primers drove first-round RT-PCR of the TCR CDR3. TCRdb called the multiplex PCR reads again in MiXCR, with one record for every CDR3 protein. Seen here are about 350,000 distinct CDR3 sequences, 15% to 20% observed once, and the top ten hold less than 20%. Thyroid ultrasound, orbital computed tomography, clinical symptoms, and serum thyroxine and TRAb underpinned diagnoses. The PBMCs studied were ones that came from around 10 ml fresh peripheral blood. Study results and limitations: Most thyroid-expanded clonotypes above 0.001 were also found in blood.

The chain links TRBV2 to TRBJ1-1, with a possible D match to TRBD1 (6 bases). This clonotype was sampled from a woman aged 40 to 55 with Graves' ophthalmopathy. Sequenced input: blood. Here the CDR3 reads CASRRQEGLTEAFF. The CDR3 region has the DNA TGTGCCAGCAGGCGACAGGAAGGGCTCACTGAAGCTTTCTTT.